The 25 T cell receptor beta chains below come from one sample, sequenced in a study of PD-1 blockade in classical Hodgkin lymphoma. Method: immunoSEQ multiplex PCR; TCRdb's copy keeps in-frame clones and lacks some. The sample carries approximately 150,000 clones, under 85% recorded once. The patients all showed relapse after autologous stem cell transplantation, while their brentuximab vedotin exposure varied. The input for sequencing was peripheral blood mononuclear cells (PBMCs), taken before the second cycle of nivolumab. Every receptor here comes from a human donor with classical Hodgkin lymphoma.

The chain uses TRBV9 and TRBJ2-7, with 9 positions matching TRBD1. CDR3 length: 14 residues. The V and J ends lost 1 base and 5 bases, in that order; junction bases with no gene match: 4. Germline CDR1 SGDLS, CDR2 YYNGEE. The CDR3 nucleotides are TGTGCCAGCAGCGTAACCGGGACAGGGAACGAGCAGTACTTC. Translation gives CASSVTGTGNEQYF.

The chain is built from TRBV7-2 and TRBJ2-5; D is unclear. The germline CDR1 and CDR2 sequences are SGHTA and FQGNSA. This CDR3 spans 14 amino acids. With 4 bases removed from V and 2 bases from J, the gap between germline ends came to 11 bases. The CDR3 sequence: CASSSRRSQETQYF. CDR3 DNA sequence: TGTGCCAGCAGCTCCAGACGGAGTCAAGAGACCCAGTACTTC.

CDR3 DNA: TGTGCCAGCAGTAACCGCGTACTAGCGGGAGGGCTCAGGTTCTTC. This translates into CASSNRVLAGGLRFF. The V call is TRBV6-6, the J call TRBJ2-1; 13 positions match TRBD2. J gave up 15 bases and V 5 bases, and 13 bases lay outside the gene matches. Germline V lookup: CDR1 MNHNY, CDR2 SVGAGI (reference sequence). The CDR3 consists of 15 residues.

The chain combines TRBV5-1 with TRBJ1-4; D is uncertain. The CDR3 consists of 16 residues. Germline assignment: CDR1 SGHRS and CDR2 YFSETQ. V gave up 0 bases and J gave up 8 bases, with 17 bases separating them. CDR3 sequence reads: CASSLVLPGLGEKLFF. The CDR3 DNA reads TGCGCCAGCAGCTTGGTTCTGCCAGGCCTGGGGGAAAAACTGTTTTTT.

The V call is TRBV11-2, the J call TRBJ2-7; tentatively, D is TRBD1 or TRBD2 (6 bases each). This CDR3 region has 15 residues. CDR1 SGHAT and CDR2 FQNNGV come from the germline V gene. V was shortened by 4 bases and J by 1 base, with 14 bases between the two germline ends. The CDR3 coding sequence is TGTGCCAGCAGCTGGAGCGAGGGGGGTTCCTACGAGCAGTACTTC. Its translation: CASSWSEGGSYEQYF. The full variable domain, completed using reference TRBV11-2 and TRBJ2-7, is EAGVAQSPRYKIIEKRQSVAFWCNPISGHATLYWYQQILGQGPKLLIQFQNNGVVDDSQLPKDRFSAERLKGVDSTLKIQPAKLEDSAVYLCASSWSEGGSYEQYFGPGTRLTVT.

The CDR3 DNA reads TGTGCCAGCAGTTTCAACGGACTAGCAAATACCTACAATGAGCAGTTCTTC. Protein product: CASSFNGLANTYNEQFF. The chain combines TRBV27 with TRBJ2-1; 8 positions match TRBD2. CDR1 and CDR2 from the germline V gene are MNHEY and SMNVEV (reference sequence). The CDR3 runs 17 residues. After removal of 3 bases from V and 2 bases from J, the junction contained 9 bases not matched to a gene.

The V and J genes are TRBV19 and TRBJ1-1; D call uncertain. V was cut by 5 bases and J by 3 bases, with 13 bases left in between. This CDR3 comprises 14 residues. Germline V lookup: CDR1 LNHDA, CDR2 SQIVND (reference sequence). Written as DNA, the CDR3 is TGTGCCAGTAGTCCCTCCCAAGACTACACTGAAGCTTTCTTT. Residues: CASSPSQDYTEAFF.

J is TRBJ2-5 and V is TRBV5-6, with no clear D. The germline V gene encodes CDR1 SGHDT and CDR2 YYEEEE. V lost 2 bases, J lost 5 bases, and 4 bases lay in between. The CDR3 sequence is 11 residues long. As DNA, the CDR3 is TGTGCCAGCAGCTTATCTGAGACCCAGTACTTC. Its protein is CASSLSETQYF.

The rearrangement joins TRBV10-3 to TRBJ1-2, with no clear D. Germline V gene data show CDR1 as ENHRY and CDR2 as SYGVKD. V was clipped by 4 bases and J by 4 bases, with 13 bases between them. The CDR3 consists of 14 residues. CDR3 region: CAISGRSSIYGYTF. CDR3 nucleotide sequence: TGTGCCATCAGTGGACGGAGCTCAATCTATGGCTACACCTTC.

This chain joins TRBV19 and TRBJ2-2; no reliable D call. The CDR3 sequence is 14 residues long. The germline CDR1 and CDR2 sequences are LNHDA and SQIVND (reference sequence). V lost 7 bases, J lost 2 bases, and 11 bases lay in between. The CDR3 DNA follows: TGTGCCAGTAAATGGTCTGCAAACACCGGGGAGCTGTTTTTT. Amino acid sequence: CASKWSANTGELFF.

This chain connects TRBV27 to TRBJ1-2; D is perhaps TRBD1 (6 bases). Per germline, CDR1 MNHEY and CDR2 SMNVEV (reference sequence). V was shortened by 10 bases and J by 8 bases, with 20 bases between the two germline ends. The CDR3 loop spans 13 amino acids. DNA for the CDR3: TGTGCCACCCGCGGGGCAGGGGCACTCGGCTACACCTTC. Translating it yields CATRGAGALGYTF.

V usage is TRBV19 and J usage is TRBJ2-3; tentative D call: TRBD2 (6 bases). Germline V gene lookup returns CDR1 LNHDA and CDR2 SQIVND (reference sequence). The CDR3 sequence is 16 residues long. V gave up 5 bases and J gave up 1 base, with 16 bases separating them. CDR3 protein: CASSPRGREGTDTQYF. DNA of the CDR3: TGTGCCAGTAGTCCCCGTGGTAGGGAGGGCACAGATACGCAGTATTTT. The whole variable domain, remainder taken from reference TRBV19 and TRBJ2-3, is DGGITQSPKYLFRKEGQNVTLSCEQNLNHDAMYWYRQDPGQGLRLIYYSQIVNDFQKGDIAEGYSVSREKKESFPLTVTSAQKNPTAFYLCASSPRGREGTDTQYFGPGTRLTVL.

This clone was observed a single time. The J gene is TRBJ1-1, the V gene TRBV2; perhaps TRBD1 as D (5 bases). Germline CDR1 SNHLY, CDR2 FYNNEI. The CDR3 length is 14 residues. Trimming cost V 7 bases and J 1 base, with 13 bases left between them. The CDR3 DNA follows: TGTGCCAGCAAGGCGGGGCGGGGGAACACTGAAGCTTTCTTT. This sequence encodes CASKAGRGNTEAFF.

Many counts were recorded for this clone. The V and J genes are TRBV6-5 and TRBJ2-3; 11 nucleotides line up with TRBD2. Germline CDR1 MNHEY, CDR2 SVGAGI. V gave up 9 bases and J gave up 5 bases; unmatched junction bases: 10. The CDR3 totals 15 residues. The CDR3, as DNA: TGTGCCAGTTCTATCGGGACTAGCGGCCAAGATACGCAGTATTTT. Protein sequence: CASSIGTSGQDTQYF.

This rearrangement joins TRBV5-1 to TRBJ2-7, with D tentatively TRBD2 (5 bases). V was shortened by 0 bases and J by 1 base, with 11 bases between the two germline ends. The CDR3 length is 15 residues. Germline V CDR1 and CDR2: SGHRS, YFSETQ. The DNA for the CDR3 is TGCGCCAGCAGCTTGGGTATCGGACTGTCCTACGAGCAGTACTTC. Protein sequence: CASSLGIGLSYEQYF.

Ten or more counts support this clone. The chain employs TRBV28 and TRBJ1-3; D ambiguous. The CDR3 runs to 14 residues. Germline loops: CDR1 MDHEN, CDR2 SYDVKM. V was trimmed by 3 bases and J by 4 bases, leaving 10 bases between them. CDR3 nucleotide sequence: TGTGCCAGCAGTTTGAGTTACACCGGAAACACCATATATTTT. It specifies CASSLSYTGNTIYF.

This clone occurred once. The CDR3: CASSLGTGGYGYTF. The CDR3 bases are TGTGCCAGCAGCTTAGGGACAGGGGGCTATGGCTACACCTTC. The rearrangement uses TRBV7-2 and TRBJ1-2; the match to TRBD1 covers 10 bases. The CDR3 contains 14 residues. V dropped 1 base and J dropped 4; count of bases not matched to a gene: 0. Germline lookup yields CDR1 SGHTA and CDR2 FQGNSA.

This clone has just one count. The rearrangement uses TRBV6-5 and TRBJ2-7, with D tentatively TRBD1 (5 bases). V lost 10 bases and J lost 0, with 13 bases in between. There are 13 residues in the CDR3. Germline CDR1 MNHEY, CDR2 SVGAGI. CDR3 sequence (DNA): TGTGCCACCAGAGACAGCAGCTCCTACGAGCAGTACTTC. Amino acids: CATRDSSSYEQYF.

The chain has TRBV6-4 and TRBJ1-5, with 8 bases fitting TRBD1. After removal of 4 bases from V and 3 bases from J, the junction contained 5 bases not matched to a gene. This CDR3 comprises 15 residues. Germline lookup yields CDR1 MRHNA and CDR2 SNTAGT. CDR3 coding DNA: TGTGCCAGCAGTGGTGTGACAGGGGTCAATCAGCCCCAGCATTTT. This encodes CASSGVTGVNQPQHF.

This clone was seen a few times. The rearrangement uses TRBV5-4 and TRBJ2-1; the D call may be TRBD1 or TRBD2 (5 bases each). Trimming took 3 bases from V and 4 from J, leaving 14 bases between them. The CDR3 runs to 15 residues. From germline, CDR1 is SGHNT and CDR2 YYREEE (reference sequence). The CDR3 DNA sequence: TGTGCCAGCAGCTCTCCAGGGCGGGCATACAATGAGCAGTTCTTC. Translated, it gives CASSSPGRAYNEQFF. The whole variable domain, remainder taken from reference TRBV5-4 and TRBJ2-1, is ETGVTQSPTHLIKTRGQQVTLRCSSQSGHNTVSWYQQALGQGPQFIFQYYREEENGRGNFPPRFSGLQFPNYSSELNVNALELDDSALYLCASSSPGRAYNEQFFGPGTRLTVL.

The V gene is TRBV27, the J gene TRBJ1-5; D call uncertain. The V and J ends lost 5 bases and 3 bases respectively, with 8 bases between them. The germline CDR1 and CDR2 sequences are MNHEY and SMNVEV (reference sequence). This CDR3 comprises 13 residues. Here the CDR3 reads CASSPRFNQPQHF. As DNA, the CDR3 is TGTGCCAGCAGTCCCCGATTCAATCAGCCCCAGCATTTT.

This rearrangement joins TRBV7-9 to TRBJ1-1, with D possibly matching TRBD1 (5 bases). CDR1 and CDR2 (germline): SEHNR, FQNEAQ (reference sequence). With 1 base removed from V and 3 bases from J, the gap between germline ends came to 9 bases. The CDR3 runs 14 residues. This CDR3 reads CASSLVGRDTEAFF. CDR3 bases: TGTGCCAGCAGCTTAGTAGGCAGGGACACTGAAGCTTTCTTT.

The chain joins TRBV7-2 to TRBJ2-7, with D possibly being TRBD2 (5 bases). The CDR3 covers 13 residues. V was cut by 4 bases and J by 11 bases, with 18 bases left in between. In germline, CDR1 is SGHTA, CDR2 FQGNSA. The CDR3 DNA reads as TGTGCCAGCAGCTCCTTACTAGAAGGTAGAGAGTACTTC. Translating it yields CASSSLLEGREYF.

With respect to this clone: Within the sample, other DNA sequences also encode this same CDR3. This rearrangement joins TRBV7-3 to TRBJ1-1; D ambiguous. Looked up from germline, CDR1 is SGHTA and CDR2 is FQGTGA. Trimming took off 1 base at V and 0 bases at J, with 3 bases between the two ends. The CDR3 is 13 residues long. DNA of the CDR3: TGTGCCAGCAGCTTAAGTTTGAACACTGAAGCTTTCTTT. Its translation: CASSLSLNTEAFF.

The chain links TRBV15 to TRBJ2-3; 10 bases line up with TRBD1. The V and J ends lost 5 bases and 2 bases, in that order; junction bases with no gene match: 7. The CDR3 loop spans 16 amino acids. Germline V gene sequence: CDR1 LNHNV, CDR2 YYDKDF (reference sequence). The CDR3, as DNA: TGTGCCACCAGCCCGGGACAGGGGACGTACACAGATACGCAGTATTTT. The encoded protein is CATSPGQGTYTDTQYF.